The next 12 T cell receptor beta chains were all read from a single sample in a study of cytomegalovirus exposure and HLA in healthy donors. Method: immunoSEQ multiplex PCR; TCRdb's copy keeps in-frame clones and lacks some. In the table there are over 250,000 clones, 80% to 90% of which are singletons. Sample: PBMCs. The receptors here all came from a woman younger than 30 in good health and CMV-seronegative.

This chain uses TRBV5-1 with TRBJ1-1; 7 positions agree with TRBD1. The CDR3 is 14 residues long. V was clipped by 3 bases and J by 5 bases; unmatched bases: 7. CDR1 and CDR2 from the germline V gene are SGHRS and YFSETQ. CDR3 sequence reads: CASSYGQEGTEAFF. As DNA, the CDR3 is TGCGCCAGCAGCTACGGACAGGAAGGGACTGAAGCTTTCTTT.

This chain connects TRBV5-1 to TRBJ2-2, with TRBD1 identical over 8 bases. With V trimmed by 7 bases and J by 0 bases, 2 bases remained unmatched. Germline V gene lookup returns CDR1 SGHRS and CDR2 YFSETQ. The CDR3 totals 14 residues. CDR3 loop: CASGQGANTGELFF. The DNA for the CDR3 is TGCGCCAGCGGACAGGGTGCGAACACCGGGGAGCTGTTTTTT.

CDR3 DNA sequence: TGTGCCAGCAGTCCACCTGACAGGGACTATGGCTACACCTTC. Its protein product is CASSPPDRDYGYTF. V gene TRBV28 combines with J gene TRBJ1-2; 7 bases agree with TRBD1. The CDR3 contains 14 residues. The junction had 6 bases not matched to a gene; V was cut back by 5 bases and J by 3 bases. Germline V gene data show CDR1 as MDHEN and CDR2 as SYDVKM.

The rearrangement uses TRBV7-4 and TRBJ1-1, with 7 bases that match TRBD1. The CDR3 is 14 residues long. J lost 5 bases, V lost 0 bases, and 3 bases had no gene match. CDR1 and CDR2 (germline): SGHVT, SQSDAQ. Here the CDR3 DNA reads TGTGCCAGCAGCTTAGCGGCAGGGGGGACTGAAGCTTTCTTT. It encodes CASSLAAGGTEAFF. The whole variable domain, remainder taken from reference TRBV7-4 and TRBJ1-1, is GAGVSQSPRYKVAKRGRDVALRCDSISGHVTLYWYRQTLGQGSEVLTYSQSDAQRDKSGRPSGRFSAERPERSVSTLKIQRTEQGDSAVYLCASSLAAGGTEAFFGQGTRLTVV.

As regards this clone: An end of the junction does not agree with germline; a read error may underlie this. J is TRBJ2-1 and V is TRBV7-7, with a possible D match to TRBD1 (6 bases). Germline CDR1 SSHAT, CDR2 FNYEAQ (reference sequence). The CDR3 loop spans 12 amino acids. The CDR3 bases are TGTGCTAGCAGCCAAACAGGGAATGAGCAGTTCTTC. Amino acid sequence: CASSQTGNEQFF.

The J gene is TRBJ2-7, the V gene TRBV5-1; a possible D gene is TRBD2 (6 bases). Per the germline V gene, CDR1 is SGHRS and CDR2 is YFSETQ. The CDR3 is 14 amino acids. V was pared by 4 bases and J by 4 bases, with 15 bases between. The CDR3 sequence is CASSRDLNSYEQYF. The CDR3 DNA reads as TGCGCCAGCAGCCGGGACTTAAACTCTTACGAGCAGTACTTC.

This rearrangement joins TRBV5-1 to TRBJ2-7; 10 positions agree with TRBD1. The CDR3 is 14 amino acids. Unmatched junction bases numbered 2, after V lost 0 bases and J lost 5 bases. The germline gives CDR1 SGHRS, CDR2 YFSETQ. This CDR3 reads CASSLGDRGNEQYF. As DNA, the CDR3 is TGCGCCAGCAGCTTGGGGGACAGGGGCAACGAGCAGTACTTC. Supplemented by reference TRBV5-1 and TRBJ2-7, the full variable domain reads KAGVTQTPRYLIKTRGQQVTLSCSPISGHRSVSWYQQTPGQGLQFLFEYFSETQRNKGNFPGRFSGRQFSNSRSEMNVSTLELGDSALYLCASSLGDRGNEQYFGPGTRLTVT.

The chain has TRBV29-1 and TRBJ2-7; maybe TRBD1 (7 bases). The CDR3 length is 13 residues. V dropped 1 base and J dropped 4 bases, with 11 bases sitting between them. Per germline, CDR1 SQVTM and CDR2 ANQGSEA. The DNA for the CDR3 is TGCAGCGTTGAAGTCCCAGGGGGGTACGAGCAGTACTTC. Translated, it gives CSVEVPGGYEQYF.

V and J are TRBV30 and TRBJ1-1, with D unresolved. The CDR3 covers 13 residues. V lost 0 bases and J lost 2, with 7 bases in between. The germline V gene has CDR1 GTSNPN and CDR2 SVGIG (reference sequence). The CDR3 spells CAWSVTVNTEAFF. The CDR3 DNA follows: TGTGCCTGGAGTGTAACAGTTAACACTGAAGCTTTCTTT.

The chain carries TRBV9 and TRBJ1-1, with D perhaps matching TRBD1 (5 bases). Per germline, CDR1 SGDLS and CDR2 YYNGEE. The CDR3 sequence is 15 residues long. The germline V and J ends were trimmed by 3 bases and 0 bases, with 12 bases remaining between them. The CDR3 loop is CASSEGGGLNTEAFF. DNA for the CDR3: TGTGCCAGCAGCGAAGGCGGGGGGTTGAACACTGAAGCTTTCTTT.

The CDR3: CASSLARQGYEQYF. The CDR3 DNA is TGTGCCAGCAGCTTAGCCCGGCAGGGCTACGAGCAGTACTTC. V gene TRBV7-2 combines with J gene TRBJ2-7, with a possible D match to TRBD1 (5 bases). The CDR3 is made up of 14 amino acids. Germline values: CDR1 SGHTA, CDR2 FQGNSA. Trimming took 0 bases from V and 3 from J, leaving 9 bases between them.

This sequence joins TRBV6-5 and TRBJ1-2; TRBD1 agrees at 7 bases. This CDR3 spans 16 amino acids. V dropped 4 bases and J dropped 8; count of bases not matched to a gene: 16. Germline V gene lookup returns CDR1 MNHEY and CDR2 SVGAGI. The CDR3 DNA is TGTGCCAGCAGTTCCACCGGGACAGTTCTTTTGAAGGGCTACACCTTC. As protein: CASSSTGTVLLKGYTF.